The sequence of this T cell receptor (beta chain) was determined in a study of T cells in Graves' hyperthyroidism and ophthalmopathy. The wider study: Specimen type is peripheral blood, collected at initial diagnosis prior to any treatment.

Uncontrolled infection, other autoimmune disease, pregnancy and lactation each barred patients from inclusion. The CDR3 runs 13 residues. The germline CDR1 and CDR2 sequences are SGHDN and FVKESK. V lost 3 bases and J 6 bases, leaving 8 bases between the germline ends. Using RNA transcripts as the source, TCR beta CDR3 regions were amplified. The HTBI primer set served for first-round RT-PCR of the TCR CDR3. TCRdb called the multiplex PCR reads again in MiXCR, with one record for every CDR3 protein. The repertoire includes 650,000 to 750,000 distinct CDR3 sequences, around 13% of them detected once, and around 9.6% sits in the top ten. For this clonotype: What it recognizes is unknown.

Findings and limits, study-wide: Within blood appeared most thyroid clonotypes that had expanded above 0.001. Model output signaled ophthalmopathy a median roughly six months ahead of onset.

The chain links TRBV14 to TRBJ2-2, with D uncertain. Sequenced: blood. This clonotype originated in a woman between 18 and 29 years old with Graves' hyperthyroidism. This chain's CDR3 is CASSQRLAGELFF. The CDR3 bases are TGTGCCAGCAGCCAGAGGTTAGCCGGGGAGCTGTTTTTT.